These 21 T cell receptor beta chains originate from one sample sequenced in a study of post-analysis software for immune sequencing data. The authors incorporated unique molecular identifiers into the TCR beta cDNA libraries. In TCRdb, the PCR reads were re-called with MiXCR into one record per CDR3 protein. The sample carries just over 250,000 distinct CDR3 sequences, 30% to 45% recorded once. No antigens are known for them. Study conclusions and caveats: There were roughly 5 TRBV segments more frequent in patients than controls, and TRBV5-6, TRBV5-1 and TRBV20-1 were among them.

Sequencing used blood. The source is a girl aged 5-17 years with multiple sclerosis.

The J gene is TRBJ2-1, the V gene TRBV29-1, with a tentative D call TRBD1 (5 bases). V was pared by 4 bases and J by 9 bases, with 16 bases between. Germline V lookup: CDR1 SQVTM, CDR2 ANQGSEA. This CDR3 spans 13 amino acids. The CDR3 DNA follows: TGCAGCGTTGTCGGTCAGGGCCTAGGTGAGCAGTTCTTC. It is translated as CSVVGQGLGEQFF.

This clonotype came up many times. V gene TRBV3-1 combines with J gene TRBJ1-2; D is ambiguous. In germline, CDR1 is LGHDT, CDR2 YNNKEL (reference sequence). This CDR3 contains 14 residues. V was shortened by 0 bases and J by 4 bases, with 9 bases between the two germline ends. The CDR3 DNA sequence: TGTGCCAGCAGCCAAGAGTACAAGACCTATGGCTACACCTTC. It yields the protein CASSQEYKTYGYTF.

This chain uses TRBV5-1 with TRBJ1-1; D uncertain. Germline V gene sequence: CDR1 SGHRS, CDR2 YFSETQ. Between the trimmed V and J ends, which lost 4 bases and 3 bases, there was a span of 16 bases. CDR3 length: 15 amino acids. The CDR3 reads CASSIRPGGDTEAFF. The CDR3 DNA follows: TGCGCCAGCAGCATCAGACCGGGTGGGGACACTGAAGCTTTCTTT.

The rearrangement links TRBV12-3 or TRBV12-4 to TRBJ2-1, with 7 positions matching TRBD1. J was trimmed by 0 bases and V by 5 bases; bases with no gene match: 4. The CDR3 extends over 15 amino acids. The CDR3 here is CASSPRGNSYNEQFF. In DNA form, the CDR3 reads TGTGCCAGCAGTCCCAGGGGGAACTCCTACAATGAGCAGTTCTTC.

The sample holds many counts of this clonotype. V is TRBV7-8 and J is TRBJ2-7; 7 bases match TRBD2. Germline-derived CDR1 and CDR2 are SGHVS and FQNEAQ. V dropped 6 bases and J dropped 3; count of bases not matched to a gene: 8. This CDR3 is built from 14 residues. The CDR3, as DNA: TGTGCCAGCAGAGGGGACTACGCCAACTACGAGCAGTACTTC. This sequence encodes CASRGDYANYEQYF.

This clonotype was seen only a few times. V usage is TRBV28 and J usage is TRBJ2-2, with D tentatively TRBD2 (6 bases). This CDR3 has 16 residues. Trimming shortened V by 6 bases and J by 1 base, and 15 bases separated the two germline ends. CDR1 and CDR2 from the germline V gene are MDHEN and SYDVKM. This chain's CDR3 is CASRGSGRGNTGELFF. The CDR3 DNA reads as TGTGCCAGCAGGGGATCCGGGAGAGGGAACACCGGGGAGCTGTTTTTT.

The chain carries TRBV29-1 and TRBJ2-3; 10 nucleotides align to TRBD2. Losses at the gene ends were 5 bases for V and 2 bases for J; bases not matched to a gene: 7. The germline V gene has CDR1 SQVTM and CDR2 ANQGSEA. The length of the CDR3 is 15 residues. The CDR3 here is CSVQTSGILTDTQYF. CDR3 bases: TGCAGCGTTCAAACTAGCGGGATACTCACAGATACGCAGTATTTT.

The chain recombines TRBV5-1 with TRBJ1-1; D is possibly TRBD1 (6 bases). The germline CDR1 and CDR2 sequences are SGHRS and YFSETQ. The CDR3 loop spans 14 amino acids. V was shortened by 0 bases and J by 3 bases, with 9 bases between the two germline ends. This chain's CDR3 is CASSLAGADTEAFF. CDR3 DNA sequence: TGCGCCAGCAGCTTGGCGGGGGCGGACACTGAAGCTTTCTTT.

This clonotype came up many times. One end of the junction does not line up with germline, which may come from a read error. CDR3 in amino acids: CTSSSEETQYF. The DNA of the CDR3 is TGTACCAGCAGTTCCGAGGAGACCCAGTACTTC. The chain has TRBV25-1 and TRBJ2-5; D ambiguous. This CDR3 comprises 11 residues. Germline CDR1 and CDR2: MGHDK and SYGVNS.

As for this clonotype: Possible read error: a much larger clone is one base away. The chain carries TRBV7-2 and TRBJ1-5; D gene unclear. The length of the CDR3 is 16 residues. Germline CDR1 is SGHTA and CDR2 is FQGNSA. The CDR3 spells CASSFFGVGSTQPQHF. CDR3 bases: TGTGCCAGCAGCTTCTTCGGGGTGGGTAGCACTCAGCCCCAGCATTTT.

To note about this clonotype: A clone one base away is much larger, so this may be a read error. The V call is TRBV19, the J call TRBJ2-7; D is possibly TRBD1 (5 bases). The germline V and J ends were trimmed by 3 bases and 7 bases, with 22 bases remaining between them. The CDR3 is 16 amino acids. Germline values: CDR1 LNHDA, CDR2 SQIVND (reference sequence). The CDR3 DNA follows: TGTGCCAGTAGTATTTTGGAGACAGAGATCTACAATGAGCAGTACTTC. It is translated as CASSILETEIYNEQYF. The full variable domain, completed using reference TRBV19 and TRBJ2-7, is DGGITQSPKYLFRKEGQNVTLSCEQNLNHDAMYWYRQDPGQGLRLIYYSQIVNDFQKGDIAEGYSVSREKKESFPLTVTSAQKNPTAFYLCASSILETEIYNEQYFGPGTRLTVT.

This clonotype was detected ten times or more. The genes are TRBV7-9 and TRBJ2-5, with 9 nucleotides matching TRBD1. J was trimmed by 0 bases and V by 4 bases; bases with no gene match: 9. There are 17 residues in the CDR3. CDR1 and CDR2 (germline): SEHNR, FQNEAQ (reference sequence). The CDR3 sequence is CASSSIGTGQNQETQYF. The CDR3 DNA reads TGTGCCAGCAGCTCTATCGGGACAGGGCAGAACCAAGAGACCCAGTACTTC.

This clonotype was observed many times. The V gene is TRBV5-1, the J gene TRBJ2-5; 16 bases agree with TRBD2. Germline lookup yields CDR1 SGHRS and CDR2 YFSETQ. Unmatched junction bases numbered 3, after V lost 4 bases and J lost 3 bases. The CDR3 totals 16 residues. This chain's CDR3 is CASSGGTSGREETQYF. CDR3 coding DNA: TGCGCCAGCAGCGGCGGGACTAGCGGGAGGGAAGAGACCCAGTACTTC.

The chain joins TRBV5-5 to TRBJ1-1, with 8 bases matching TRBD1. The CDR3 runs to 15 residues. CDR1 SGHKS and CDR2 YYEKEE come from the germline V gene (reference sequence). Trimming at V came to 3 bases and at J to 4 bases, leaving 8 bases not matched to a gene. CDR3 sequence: CASSWTGTMSTEAFF. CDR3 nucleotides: TGTGCCAGCAGCTGGACAGGGACTATGAGCACTGAAGCTTTCTTT.

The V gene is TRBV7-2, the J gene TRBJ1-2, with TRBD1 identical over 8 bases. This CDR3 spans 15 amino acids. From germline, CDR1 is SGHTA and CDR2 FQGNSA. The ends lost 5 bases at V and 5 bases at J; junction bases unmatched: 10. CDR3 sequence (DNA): TGTGCCAGCAGCCGAAAGACAGGGGAGGGATATGGCTACACCTTC. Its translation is CASSRKTGEGYGYTF.

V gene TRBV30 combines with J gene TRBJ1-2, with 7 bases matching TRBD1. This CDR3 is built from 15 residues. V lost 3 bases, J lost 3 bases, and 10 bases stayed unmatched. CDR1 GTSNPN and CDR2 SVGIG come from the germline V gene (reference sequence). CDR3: CAWRRTGALDYGYTF. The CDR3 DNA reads TGTGCCTGGAGGAGGACAGGCGCTCTGGACTATGGCTACACCTTC. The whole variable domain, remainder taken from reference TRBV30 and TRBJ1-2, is SQTIHQWPATLVQPVGSPLSLECTVEGTSNPNLYWYRQAAGRGLQLLFYSVGIGQISSEVPQNLSASRPQDRQFILSSKKLLLSDSGFYLCAWRRTGALDYGYTFGSGTRLTVV.

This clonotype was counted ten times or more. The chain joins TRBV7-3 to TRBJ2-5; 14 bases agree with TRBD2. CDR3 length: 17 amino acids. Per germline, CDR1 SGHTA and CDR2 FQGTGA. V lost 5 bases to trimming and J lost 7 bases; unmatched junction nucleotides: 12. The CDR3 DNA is TGTGCCAGCAGCCCGCTCCCGGGACTAGCGGGAGAAGGGACCCAGTACTTC. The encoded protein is CASSPLPGLAGEGTQYF.

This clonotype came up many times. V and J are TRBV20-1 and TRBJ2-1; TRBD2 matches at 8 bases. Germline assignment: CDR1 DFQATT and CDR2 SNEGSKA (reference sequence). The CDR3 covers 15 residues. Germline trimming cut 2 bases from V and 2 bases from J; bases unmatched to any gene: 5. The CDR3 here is CSARSGTRTYNEQFF. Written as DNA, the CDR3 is TGCAGTGCTAGATCCGGGACTAGAACCTACAATGAGCAGTTCTTC.

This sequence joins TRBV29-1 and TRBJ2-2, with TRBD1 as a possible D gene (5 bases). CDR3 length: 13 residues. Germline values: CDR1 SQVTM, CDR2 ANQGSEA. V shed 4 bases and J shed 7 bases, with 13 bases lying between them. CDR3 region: CSVVAQGGGELFF. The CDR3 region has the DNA TGCAGCGTTGTCGCTCAGGGCGGCGGGGAGCTGTTTTTT.

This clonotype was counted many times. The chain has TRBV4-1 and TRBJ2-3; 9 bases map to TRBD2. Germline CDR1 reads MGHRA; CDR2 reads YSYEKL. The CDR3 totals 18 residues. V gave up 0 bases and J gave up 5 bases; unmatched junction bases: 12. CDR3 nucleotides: TGCGCCAGCAGCCAAGATTGGGCCGGGGGACTAGCCGGAGATACGCAGTATTTT. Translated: CASSQDWAGGLAGDTQYF.

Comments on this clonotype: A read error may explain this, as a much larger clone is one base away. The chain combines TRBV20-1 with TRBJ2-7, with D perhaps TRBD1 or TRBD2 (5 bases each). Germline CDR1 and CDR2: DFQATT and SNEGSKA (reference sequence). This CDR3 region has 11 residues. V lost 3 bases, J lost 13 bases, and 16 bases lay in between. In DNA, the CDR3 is TGCAGTGCTAGTCTCGATGGGACCCATTACTTC. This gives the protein CSASLDGTHYF.